This entry lists 14 T cell receptor beta chains sequenced from one sample in a study of T cell repertoires in cytomegalovirus infection. TCRdb called the reads again in MiXCR, with one record for every CDR3 protein. In the table there are approximately 990,000 distinct CDR3 sequences, approximately 31% of which are singletons. These receptors lack a known antigen. The source material was cultured CD8+ T cells from PBMCs, sampled from culture after CMV antigen stimulation. These receptor sequences come from a human donor in good health (CMV status not recorded). Some clones in this sample may be carry-over from other donors' samples.

The V call is TRBV7-6, the J call TRBJ1-2; D gene uncertain. The length of the CDR3 is 16 residues. The V gene lost 5 bases and the J gene lost 2 bases, with 18 bases spanning the gap. Germline lookup yields CDR1 SGHVS and CDR2 FNYEAQ. CDR3 coding DNA: TGTGCCAGCAGCCTAATCGGGATGGGTCTAAACTATGGCTACACCTTC. Residues: CASSLIGMGLNYGYTF.

This clonotype turned up a few times. J is TRBJ2-3 and V is TRBV28, with a weak D call TRBD2 (7 bases). The germline CDR1 and CDR2 sequences are MDHEN and SYDVKM. Trimming pared 5 bases from V and 5 bases from J, leaving 23 bases between. The CDR3 length is 17 residues. This CDR3 is CASSLSPWGGAEDTQYF. The CDR3 DNA sequence: TGTGCCAGCAGTCTCTCCCCGTGGGGGGGGGCCGAAGATACGCAGTATTTT.

This chain joins TRBV4-3 and TRBJ1-5; D uncertain. Trimming removed 2 bases from V and 4 bases from J, with 9 bases in between. The CDR3 is 14 amino acids. In germline, CDR1 is LGHNA, CDR2 YSLEER. The chain's CDR3 is CASSQKRVNQPQHF. CDR3 DNA sequence: TGCGCCAGCAGCCAAAAAAGAGTTAATCAGCCCCAGCATTTT.

Details on this clonotype: The junction shows a germline mismatch at one end, possibly a read error. CDR3 sequence (DNA): TGTGCCAGCAGTTGGACTTACGATTACCAAGCGACCCAGTACTTC. Its protein is CASSWTYDYQATQYF. The V call is TRBV27, the J call TRBJ2-5; tentatively, D is TRBD2 (5 bases). This CDR3 is 15 amino acids long. The germline V gene has CDR1 MNHEY and CDR2 SMNVEV (reference sequence).

This clonotype has a handful of counts. CDR3 nucleotide sequence: TGTGCCAGCAGTCTAACTAGCGGAGTGCACTACGAGCAGTACTTC. As protein: CASSLTSGVHYEQYF. J is TRBJ2-7 and V is TRBV6-2 or TRBV6-3; TRBD2 agrees at 8 bases. The CDR3 is made up of 15 amino acids. V trimming: 5 bases; J trimming: 3 bases; junction bases outside the gene matches: 9. The V gene's germline CDR1 is MNHEY and CDR2 SVGEGT.

This clonotype was observed a handful of times. The chain links TRBV29-1 to TRBJ1-1; D perhaps matches TRBD1 (5 bases). The CDR3 runs 13 residues. V was clipped by 6 bases and J by 5 bases, with 16 bases between them. CDR1 is SQVTM and CDR2 is ANQGSEA in the germline V gene. The CDR3 DNA sequence: TGCAGCGTGCCCGTAGGACAAATTACTGAAGCTTTCTTT. Translating gives CSVPVGQITEAFF.

This clonotype has just a few counts. The chain recombines TRBV6-6 with TRBJ1-5, with D uncertain. CDR1 and CDR2 from the germline V gene are MNHNY and SVGAGI (reference sequence). V was trimmed by 0 bases and J by 4 bases, leaving 7 bases between them. The CDR3 is 14 residues long. CDR3 residues: CASSYSSLNQPQHF. As DNA, the CDR3 is TGTGCCAGCAGTTACTCGAGTCTTAATCAGCCCCAGCATTTT.

This chain connects TRBV5-6 to TRBJ2-2; either TRBD1 or TRBD2 may supply D (5 bases each). V was clipped by 6 bases and J by 1 base, with 13 bases between them. CDR3 length equals 15 residues. From germline, CDR1 is SGHDT and CDR2 YYEEEE. DNA for the CDR3: TGTGCCAGCACTTGGGGGAGCGAGAACACCGGGGAGCTGTTTTTT. Translating gives CASTWGSENTGELFF.

The table lists this clonotype with a few counts. This chain uses TRBV4-1 with TRBJ2-2; possibly TRBD2 for D (6 bases). CDR3 length: 12 amino acids. The V gene's germline CDR1 is MGHRA and CDR2 YSYEKL. The ends were cut back, 6 bases at V and 11 bases at J, with 13 bases in the middle. The CDR3 sequence is CASRGGGGELFF. CDR3 coding DNA: TGCGCCAGCAGGGGGGGAGGCGGCGAGCTGTTTTTT.

This sequence joins TRBV15 and TRBJ1-1; TRBD1 agrees at 9 bases. This CDR3 region has 15 residues. CDR1 is LNHNV and CDR2 is YYDKDF in the germline V gene (reference sequence). V dropped 5 bases and J dropped 3; count of bases not matched to a gene: 7. CDR3 region: CATSENRGQYTEAFF. In DNA form, the CDR3 reads TGTGCCACCAGCGAAAACAGGGGGCAATACACTGAAGCTTTCTTT.

V and J are TRBV14 and TRBJ2-7; a weak D match, TRBD2 (5 bases). There are 15 residues in the CDR3. Trimming cost V 8 bases and J 0 bases, with 17 bases left between them. Germline values: CDR1 SGHDN, CDR2 FVKESK. CDR3 amino acids: CASATGNPNSYEQYF. Here the CDR3 DNA reads TGTGCCAGCGCCACCGGGAATCCGAACTCCTACGAGCAGTACTTC.

This clonotype was observed a handful of times. This chain uses TRBV4-3 with TRBJ1-2; the D is unclear. Germline CDR1 reads LGHNA; CDR2 reads YSLEER. CDR3 length: 16 residues. The ends were cut back, 0 bases at V and 2 bases at J, with 13 bases in the middle. Here the CDR3 DNA reads TGCGCCAGCAGCCAAGATCGGGCAGCGACCAACTATGGCTACACCTTC. It is translated as CASSQDRAATNYGYTF.

The CDR3 DNA sequence: TGTGCCAGCAGCGGCTTGACAGGCAGTAGTACCTACGAGCAGTACTTC. Protein product: CASSGLTGSSTYEQYF. V and J are TRBV7-6 and TRBJ2-7, with D perhaps TRBD1 (6 bases). From germline, CDR1 is SGHVS and CDR2 FNYEAQ. The CDR3 has 16 residues. V lost 5 bases and J 2 bases, leaving 19 bases between the germline ends.

This chain connects TRBV27 to TRBJ2-7; 11 bases match TRBD2. The CDR3 runs 15 residues. Germline loops: CDR1 MNHEY, CDR2 SMNVEV (reference sequence). The V segment lost 8 bases and the J segment 0 bases; nucleotides outside the gene matches: 6. CDR3 protein: CASRVAGGASYEQYV. CDR3 sequence (DNA): TGTGCCAGCCGGGTAGCGGGGGGGGCCTCCTACGAGCAGTACGTC.